These 6 T cell receptor beta chains share one sample of origin, sequenced in a study of long-term antiretroviral therapy in people with HIV. The immunoSEQ assay was v3.0, run at survey level. The repertoire was sequenced with immunoSEQ multiplex PCR; TCRdb's copy has only in-frame clones and lacks some. The data hold 25,000 to 35,000 clones, with approximately 85% observed a single time. The source material was unsorted PBMCs, sampled 0.8 years before starting antiretroviral therapy. All receptors come from a man aged 18 to 30 with HIV.

This chain joins TRBV10-3 and TRBJ2-7; possible D gene TRBD1, 5 bases. This CDR3 contains 12 residues. Trimming removed 8 bases at V and 3 bases at J, with 11 bases between. Looked up from germline, CDR1 is ENHRY and CDR2 is SYGVKD. CDR3 residues: CAIGALGYEQYF. The CDR3 DNA sequence: TGTGCCATCGGGGCATTGGGCTACGAGCAGTACTTC.

The chain combines TRBV5-4 with TRBJ2-5; 7 bases line up with TRBD1. The germline V gene has CDR1 SGHNT and CDR2 YYREEE (reference sequence). The length of the CDR3 is 16 residues. V dropped 0 bases and J dropped 3; count of bases not matched to a gene: 8. Here the CDR3 DNA reads TGTGCCAGCAGCTTGGCCGCCGGGACAGTGGAAGAGACCCAGTACTTC. Protein product: CASSLAAGTVEETQYF. Filled out from reference TRBV5-4 and TRBJ2-5, the complete variable domain reads ETGVTQSPTHLIKTRGQQVTLRCSSQSGHNTVSWYQQALGQGPQFIFQYYREEENGRGNFPPRFSGLQFPNYSSELNVNALELDDSALYLCASSLAAGTVEETQYFGPGTRLLVL.

This chain uses TRBV30 with TRBJ2-1; a weak D match, TRBD2 (7 bases). In germline, CDR1 is GTSNPN, CDR2 SVGIG (reference sequence). The CDR3 is 16 residues long. The V gene lost 4 bases and the J gene lost 1 base, with 17 bases spanning the gap. CDR3 region: CAWTPRRGGSYNEQFF. The CDR3 nucleotides read TGTGCCTGGACCCCTCGGAGGGGGGGGTCCTACAATGAGCAGTTCTTC.

This chain links TRBV19 with TRBJ2-1; possible D gene TRBD1, 5 bases. Trimming took 0 bases from V and 2 from J, leaving 5 bases between them. This CDR3 contains 14 residues. The germline V gene has CDR1 LNHDA and CDR2 SQIVND (reference sequence). In nucleotides, the CDR3 is TGTGCCAGTAGTATAGAAGGGGCCTACAATGAGCAGTTCTTC. It yields the protein CASSIEGAYNEQFF.

The genes are TRBV4-3 and TRBJ2-7; perhaps D is TRBD1 or TRBD2 (5 bases each). V was clipped by 0 bases and J by 7 bases, with 13 bases between them. The CDR3 loop spans 14 amino acids. The germline gives CDR1 LGHNA, CDR2 YSLEER. CDR3 nucleotides: TGCGCCAGCAGCCAAGACTGGGACGACGAGGAGCAGTACTTC. Amino acid sequence: CASSQDWDDEEQYF.

This chain links TRBV30 with TRBJ2-7; TRBD1 aligns across 8 bases. V shed 4 bases, J shed 0 bases, and the junction held 14 bases outside the gene matches. In germline, CDR1 is GTSNPN, CDR2 SVGIG (reference sequence). The CDR3 loop spans 17 amino acids. CDR3 in amino acids: CAWTRGPPGGRSYEQYF. CDR3 DNA: TGTGCCTGGACGCGGGGCCCCCCAGGGGGCCGCTCCTACGAGCAGTACTTC.